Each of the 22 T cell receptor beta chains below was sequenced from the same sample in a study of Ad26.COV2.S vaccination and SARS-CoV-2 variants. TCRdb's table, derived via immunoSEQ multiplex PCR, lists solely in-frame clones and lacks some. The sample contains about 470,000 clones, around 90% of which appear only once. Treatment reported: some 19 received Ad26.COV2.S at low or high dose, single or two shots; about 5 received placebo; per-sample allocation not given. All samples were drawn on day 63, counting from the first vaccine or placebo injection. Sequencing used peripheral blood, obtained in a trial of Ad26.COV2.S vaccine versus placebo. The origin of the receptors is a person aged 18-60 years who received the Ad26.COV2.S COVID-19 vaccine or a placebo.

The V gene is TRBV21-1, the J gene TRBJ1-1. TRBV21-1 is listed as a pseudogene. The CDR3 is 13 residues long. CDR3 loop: CAVLFRGGTEAFF. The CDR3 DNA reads TGTGCCGTCTTGTTCCGGGGCGGGACTGAAGCTTTCTTT.

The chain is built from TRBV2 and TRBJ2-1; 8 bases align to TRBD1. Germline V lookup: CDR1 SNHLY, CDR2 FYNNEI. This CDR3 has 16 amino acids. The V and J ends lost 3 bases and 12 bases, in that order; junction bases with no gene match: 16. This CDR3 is CASSEAPRTGPGGQFF. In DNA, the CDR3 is TGTGCCAGCAGTGAGGCTCCGAGGACAGGGCCTGGGGGGCAGTTCTTC. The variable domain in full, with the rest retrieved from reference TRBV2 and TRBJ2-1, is EPEVTQTPSHQVTQMGQEVILRCVPISNHLYFYWYRQILGQKVEFLVSFYNNEISEKSEIFDDQFSVERPDGSNFTLKIRSTKLEDSAMYFCASSEAPRTGPGGQFFGPGTRLTVL.

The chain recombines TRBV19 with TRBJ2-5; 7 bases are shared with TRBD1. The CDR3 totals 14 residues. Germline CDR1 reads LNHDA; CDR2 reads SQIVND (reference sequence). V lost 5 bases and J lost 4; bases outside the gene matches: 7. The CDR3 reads CASSLKTGRETQYF. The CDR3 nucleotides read TGTGCCAGTAGTCTCAAGACAGGGCGAGAGACCCAGTACTTC. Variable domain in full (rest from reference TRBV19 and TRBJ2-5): DGGITQSPKYLFRKEGQNVTLSCEQNLNHDAMYWYRQDPGQGLRLIYYSQIVNDFQKGDIAEGYSVSREKKESFPLTVTSAQKNPTAFYLCASSLKTGRETQYFGPGTRLLVL.

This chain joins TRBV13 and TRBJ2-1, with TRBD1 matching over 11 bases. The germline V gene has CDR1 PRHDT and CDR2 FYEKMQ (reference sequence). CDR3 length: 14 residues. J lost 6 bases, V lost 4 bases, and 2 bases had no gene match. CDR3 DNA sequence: TGTGCCAGCAGCTCCGGGACAGGGGGCAATGAGCAGTTCTTC. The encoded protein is CASSSGTGGNEQFF.

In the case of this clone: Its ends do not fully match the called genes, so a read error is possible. The CDR3 DNA reads TGTGCCAGCAGTTATACAGGGGGCTCCCACGAGCAGTACTTC. Its translation is CASSYTGGSHEQYF. The chain links TRBV5-4 to TRBJ2-7; the match to TRBD1 covers 9 bases. The germline CDR1 and CDR2 sequences are SGHNT and YYREEE (reference sequence). The CDR3 spans 14 residues.

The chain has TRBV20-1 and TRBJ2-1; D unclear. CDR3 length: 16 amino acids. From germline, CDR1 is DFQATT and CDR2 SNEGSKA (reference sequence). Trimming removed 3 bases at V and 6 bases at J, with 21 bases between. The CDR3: CSASVLASIVSNEQFF. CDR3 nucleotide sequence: TGCAGTGCTAGTGTATTAGCATCGATTGTTTCCAATGAGCAGTTCTTC.

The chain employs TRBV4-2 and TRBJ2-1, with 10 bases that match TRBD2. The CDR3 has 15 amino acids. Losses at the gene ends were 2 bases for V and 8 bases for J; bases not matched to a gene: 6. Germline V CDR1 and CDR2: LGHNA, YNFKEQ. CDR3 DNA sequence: TGTGCCAGCAGCCAAACCGGGACTAGCGTTCATGAGCAGTTCTTC. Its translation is CASSQTGTSVHEQFF.

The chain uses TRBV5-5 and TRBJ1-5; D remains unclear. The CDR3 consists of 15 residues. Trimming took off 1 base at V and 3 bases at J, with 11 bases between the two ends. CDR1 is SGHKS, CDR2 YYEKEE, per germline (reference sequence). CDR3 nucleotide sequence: TGTGCCAGCAGCTTGCGACCAGACTCCAATCAGCCCCAGCATTTT. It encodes CASSLRPDSNQPQHF.

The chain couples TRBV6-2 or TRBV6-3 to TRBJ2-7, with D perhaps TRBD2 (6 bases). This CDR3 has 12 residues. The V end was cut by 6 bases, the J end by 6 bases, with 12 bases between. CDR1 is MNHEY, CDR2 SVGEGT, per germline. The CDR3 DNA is TGTGCCAGCAGCACTAGCTTTGGCGAGCAGTACTTC. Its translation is CASSTSFGEQYF.

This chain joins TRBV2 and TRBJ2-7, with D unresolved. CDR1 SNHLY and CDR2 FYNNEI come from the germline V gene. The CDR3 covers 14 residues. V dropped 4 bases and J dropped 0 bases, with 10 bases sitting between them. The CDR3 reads CASSARTVSYEQYF. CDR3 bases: TGTGCCAGCAGTGCGAGGACGGTCTCCTACGAGCAGTACTTC.

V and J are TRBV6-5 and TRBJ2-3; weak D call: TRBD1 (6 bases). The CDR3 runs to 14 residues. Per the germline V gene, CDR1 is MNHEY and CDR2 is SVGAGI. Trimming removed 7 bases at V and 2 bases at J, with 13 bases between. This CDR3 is CASTRQELTDTQYF. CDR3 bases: TGTGCCAGCACCCGACAGGAGCTCACAGATACGCAGTATTTT.

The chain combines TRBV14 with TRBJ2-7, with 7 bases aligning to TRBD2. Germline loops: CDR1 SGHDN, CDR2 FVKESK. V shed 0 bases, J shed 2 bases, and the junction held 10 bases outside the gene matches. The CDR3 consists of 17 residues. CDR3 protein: CASSQDPTSQSPYEQYF. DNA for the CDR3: TGTGCCAGCAGCCAAGATCCGACTAGCCAAAGCCCCTACGAGCAGTACTTC.

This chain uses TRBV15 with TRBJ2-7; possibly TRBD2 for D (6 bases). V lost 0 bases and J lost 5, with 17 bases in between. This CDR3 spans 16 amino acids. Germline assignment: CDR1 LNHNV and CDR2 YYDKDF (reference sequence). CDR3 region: CATSRDRGLSGHEQYF. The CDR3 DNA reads TGTGCCACCAGCAGAGATCGGGGGTTAAGTGGACACGAGCAGTACTTC.

This CDR3 reads CASSVGLAGGADTQYF. Here the CDR3 DNA reads TGTGCCAGCAGCGTAGGACTAGCGGGAGGTGCAGATACGCAGTATTTT. This sequence joins TRBV11-2 and TRBJ2-3; 14 bases line up with TRBD2. V shed 5 bases and J 4 bases; nucleotides not matched to a gene: 5. The V gene's germline CDR1 is SGHAT and CDR2 FQNNGV. The CDR3 sequence is 16 residues long.

For the CDR3, the DNA is TGTGCCAGCAGCTTAGTGGCGGGAGTGCAGTATTTT. This gives the protein CASSLVAGVQYF. The chain has TRBV7-8 and TRBJ2-3; 7 bases align to TRBD2. The J segment lost 11 bases and the V segment lost 1 base, leaving 3 bases of the junction unmatched. From germline, CDR1 is SGHVS and CDR2 FQNEAQ. The CDR3 has 12 residues.

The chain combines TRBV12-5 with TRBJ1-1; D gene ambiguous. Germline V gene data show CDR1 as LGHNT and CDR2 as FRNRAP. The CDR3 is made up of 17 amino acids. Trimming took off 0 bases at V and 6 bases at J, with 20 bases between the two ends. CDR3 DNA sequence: TGTGCTAGTGGTTTGGTAGCGTCGGTTGGGGTATGGTCTGAAGCTTTCTTT. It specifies CASGLVASVGVWSEAFF.

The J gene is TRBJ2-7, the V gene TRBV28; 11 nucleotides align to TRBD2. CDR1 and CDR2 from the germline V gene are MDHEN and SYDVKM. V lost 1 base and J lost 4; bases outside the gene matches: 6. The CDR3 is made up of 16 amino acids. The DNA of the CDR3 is TGTGCCAGCAGTTTATCCCAACTAGCGGGAGCGTACGAGCAGTACTTC. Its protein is CASSLSQLAGAYEQYF.

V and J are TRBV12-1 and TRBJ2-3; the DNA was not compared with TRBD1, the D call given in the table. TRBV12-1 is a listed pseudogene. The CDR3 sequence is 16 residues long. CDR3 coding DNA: TGTGCCAGCAGGACGACTAGGACAGGGAGTTCAGATACGCAGTATTTT. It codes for CASRTTRTGSSDTQYF.

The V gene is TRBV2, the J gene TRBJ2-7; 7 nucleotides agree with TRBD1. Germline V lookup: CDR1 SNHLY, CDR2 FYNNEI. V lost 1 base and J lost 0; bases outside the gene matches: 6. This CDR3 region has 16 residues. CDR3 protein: CASSEGGGLSSYEQYF. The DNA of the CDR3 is TGTGCCAGCAGTGAAGGAGGGGGCCTTAGCTCCTACGAGCAGTACTTC.

The CDR3 region is CASSQGREGGYTF. In DNA form, the CDR3 reads TGCGCCAGCAGCCAAGGCAGGGAGGGTGGCTACACCTTC. V and J are TRBV4-3 and TRBJ1-2; TRBD1 is a possible D gene (5 bases). The ends were cut back, 1 base at V and 7 bases at J, with 10 bases in the middle. In germline, CDR1 is LGHNA, CDR2 YSLEER. The CDR3 contains 13 residues.

The CDR3, as DNA: TGTGCCAGCAGCCCCAGGGGGCTTTCACCCCTCCACTTT. As protein: CASSPRGLSPLHF. The chain joins TRBV3-1 (or the pseudogene TRBV3-2) to TRBJ1-6; 8 bases align to TRBD1. Trimming removed 4 bases from V and 9 bases from J; junction bases left unmatched: 2. The CDR3 is 13 amino acids. CDR1 LGHDT and CDR2 YNNKEL come from the germline V gene (reference sequence).

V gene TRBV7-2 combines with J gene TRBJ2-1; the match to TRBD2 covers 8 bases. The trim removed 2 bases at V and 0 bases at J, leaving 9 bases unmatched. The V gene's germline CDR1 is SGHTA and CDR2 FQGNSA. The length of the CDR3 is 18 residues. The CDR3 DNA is TGTGCCAGCAGCTTAAGCTCTAGCGGGCTGGGCTCCTACAATGAGCAGTTCTTC. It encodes CASSLSSSGLGSYNEQFF.